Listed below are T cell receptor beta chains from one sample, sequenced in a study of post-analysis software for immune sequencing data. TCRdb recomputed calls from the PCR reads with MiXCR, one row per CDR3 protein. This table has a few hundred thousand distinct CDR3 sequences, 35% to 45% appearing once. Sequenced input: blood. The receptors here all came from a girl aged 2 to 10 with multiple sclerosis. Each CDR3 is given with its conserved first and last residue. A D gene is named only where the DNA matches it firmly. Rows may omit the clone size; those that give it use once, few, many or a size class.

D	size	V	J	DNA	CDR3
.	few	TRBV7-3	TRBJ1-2	TGTGCCAGCAGCTCGGACGCGTCGGGGTCCCATGGCTACACCTTC	CASSSDASGSHGYTF
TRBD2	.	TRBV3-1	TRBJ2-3	TGTGCCAGCAGCCAAGAATGGGGACTAGCGAATACGCAGTATTTT	CASSQEWGLANTQYF
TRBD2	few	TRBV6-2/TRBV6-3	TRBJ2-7	TGTGCCAGCAGCCCTGGACTAGCGGGAGTCTACGAGCAGTACTTC	CASSPGLAGVYEQYF
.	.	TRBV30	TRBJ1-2	TGTGCCTGGAGTGTTGGACAGACGGGCTACACCTTC	CAWSVGQTGYTF
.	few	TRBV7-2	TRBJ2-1	TGTGCCAGCGACGAGATGTCCTACAATGAGCAGTTCTTC	CASDEMSYNEQFF
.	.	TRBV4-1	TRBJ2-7	TGCGCCAGCAGCCAAGATCTGGCAGGGAGGATGGGCGAGCAGTACTTC	CASSQDLAGRMGEQYF
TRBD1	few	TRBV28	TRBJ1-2	TGTGCCAGCAGTTTCCCCGGGACAGGGGGCGCGATAAGTTATGGCTACACCTTC	CASSFPGTGGAISYGYTF
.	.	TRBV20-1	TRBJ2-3	TGCAGTGCCAGAGATTGGGGGGGCGCAAAAGATACGCAGTATTTT	CSARDWGGAKDTQYF
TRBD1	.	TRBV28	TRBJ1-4	TGTGCCAGCAGTTCGACAGGGTTTGGGGAAAAACTGTTTTTT	CASSSTGFGEKLFF
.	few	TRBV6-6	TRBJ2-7	TGTGCCAGCAGTTACTCTAGACCCTACGAGCAGTACTTC	CASSYSRPYEQYF
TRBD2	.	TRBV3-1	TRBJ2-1	TGTGCCAGCAGCTTAGGGACTAGCAGAAACAATGAGCAGTTCTTC	CASSLGTSRNNEQFF
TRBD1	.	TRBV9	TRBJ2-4	TGTGCCAGCAGCGGCGGGACAGGGAGGGCCAAAAACATTCAGTACTTC	CASSGGTGRAKNIQYF
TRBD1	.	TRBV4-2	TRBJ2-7	TGTGCCAGCAGCCAAGACGGACAGGGAAAAAACGAGCAGTACTTC	CASSQDGQGKNEQYF
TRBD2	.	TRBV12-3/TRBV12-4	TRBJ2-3	TGTGCCAGCATCCTAGGACCGGGACTAGATTCAACTAGCACAGATACGCAGTATTTT	CASILGPGLDSTSTDTQYF
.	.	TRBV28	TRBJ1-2	TGTGCCAGCAGTTTAGGAGGGGCGCTCCCTAACTATGGCTACACCTTC	CASSLGGALPNYGYTF
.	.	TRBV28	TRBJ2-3	TGTGCCAGCAGTTGGGGAAGGGGTATATCAGATACGCAGTATTTT	CASSWGRGISDTQYF
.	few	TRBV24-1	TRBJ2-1	TGTGCCACCAGTGACCCCTCGCGGCTATACAATGAGCAGTTCTTC	CATSDPSRLYNEQFF
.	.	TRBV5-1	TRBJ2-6	TGCGCCAGCAGCTTGGACGCGGGCATGGCTTCTGGGGCCAACGTCCTGACTTTC	CASSLDAGMASGANVLTF
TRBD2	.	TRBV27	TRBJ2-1	TGTGCCAGCAGTCCCACTAGCGGGAGGTACAATGAGCAGTTCTTC	CASSPTSGRYNEQFF
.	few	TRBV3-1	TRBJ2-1	TGTGCCAGCAGCAGGTCCCTAGCCTCCTACAATGAGCAGTTCTTC	CASSRSLASYNEQFF
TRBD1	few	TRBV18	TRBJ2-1	TGTGCCAGCTCACCACCGGGGGACAGATACAATGAGCAGTTCTTC	CASSPPGDRYNEQFF
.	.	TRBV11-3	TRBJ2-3	TGTGCCAGCCCTGGGGGCGGGGGTAGGACAGATACGCAGTATTTT	CASPGGGGRTDTQYF
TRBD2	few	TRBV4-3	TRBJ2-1	TGCGCCAGCAGCCAAGATCCTAGCGGGAGCTATGAGCAGTTCTTC	CASSQDPSGSYEQFF
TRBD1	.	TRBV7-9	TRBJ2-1	TGTGCCAGCAGCCTGAGCTGGACAGGGGGCTTGGACAATGAGCAGTTCTTC	CASSLSWTGGLDNEQFF
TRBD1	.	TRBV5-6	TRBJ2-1	TGTGCCAGCAGCTTGGCCGGGGGACAGGGGGCCTGGAATGAGCAGTTCTTC	CASSLAGGQGAWNEQFF
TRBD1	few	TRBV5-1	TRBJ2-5	TGCGCCAGCAGCAGCAATACAGGGGGCCAAGAGACCCAGTACTTC	CASSSNTGGQETQYF
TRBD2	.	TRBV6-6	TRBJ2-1	TGTGCCAGCAGTTACTCGATAGCGGGAGGCAATGAGCAGTTCTTC	CASSYSIAGGNEQFF
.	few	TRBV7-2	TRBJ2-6	TGTGCCAGCAGCTGGACAGTCTCTGGGGCCAACGTCCTGACTTTC	CASSWTVSGANVLTF
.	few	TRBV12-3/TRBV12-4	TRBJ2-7	TGTGCCAGCAGCCTTTCAATCGAGCAGTACTTC	CASSLSIEQYF
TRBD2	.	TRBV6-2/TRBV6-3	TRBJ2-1	TGTGCCCCCACTAGCGGGAGAAGGTATGAGCAGTTCTTC	CAPTSGRRYEQFF
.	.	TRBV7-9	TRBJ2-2	TGTGCCAGCAGCCTTCTTGGGACGAACACCGGGGAGCTGTTTTTT	CASSLLGTNTGELFF
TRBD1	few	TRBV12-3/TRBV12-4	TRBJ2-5	TGTGCCAGCAGTTTGACTGGAAGGGGGCGAGAGACCCAGTACTTC	CASSLTGRGRETQYF
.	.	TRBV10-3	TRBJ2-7	TGTGCCGGACGGCTCTACGAGCAGTACTTC	CAGRLYEQYF
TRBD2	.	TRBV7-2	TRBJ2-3	TGTGCCAGCAGCTTAGGACCTAGCGGGAGCACAGATACGCAGTATTTT	CASSLGPSGSTDTQYF
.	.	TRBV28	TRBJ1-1	TGTGCCAGCAGTTTGCTAAGTCTCGGAGAAGCTTTCTTT	CASSLLSLGEAFF
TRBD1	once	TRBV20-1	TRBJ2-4	TGCAGTGCCATGCCGACAGGGCGGAACATCCAGTACTTC	CSAMPTGRNIQYF